The table lists the clone carrying this T cell receptor (beta chain) with a count of one. Its target is unknown. The data stem from a study of cytomegalovirus exposure and HLA in healthy donors. General study results and limits: Later analysis found that TCR beta chains associated with HLA were more clonally expanded than other, equally common chains. Rates of TCR association differed by HLA locus in a later analysis, with DRB1 highest and HLA-C lowest.

Per germline, CDR1 KGHSH and CDR2 LQKENI. The V segment lost 5 bases and the J segment 3 bases; nucleotides outside the gene matches: 1. The CDR3 loop spans 13 amino acids. Primers: 60 Vbeta forward and 13 Jbeta reverse. Using immunoSEQ multiplex PCR, the repertoire was profiled, and TCRdb retains in-frame clones only, with some absent. The profile covers about 170,000 clones, with 80% appearing a single time and less than 2.5% taken by the ten largest. The rearrangement links TRBV18 to TRBJ1-5, with 7 bases identical to TRBD1. This receptor was obtained from a male donor in good health and CMV-seronegative. The sample taken for sequencing was PBMCs. CDR3 coding DNA: TGTGCCAGCTCAGGACAGGTCAATCAGCCCCAGCATTTT. This translates into CASSGQVNQPQHF.